Sequencing of this T cell receptor (beta chain) was carried out in a study of shared clonotypes between healthy human individuals. In the study overall: Ranging from 18 to 49 in age, donors were a couple of women and a few men.

Repertoires were generated with immunoSEQ multiplex PCR, while TCRdb's copy carries only in-frame clones and drops some. Here the sample spans 560,000 or so clones, 95% to 96% being singletons. Naive CD8 populations comprised CD45RO-negative cells positively selected for CCR7, excluding terminally differentiated effector memory CD45RA+ cells. All donors qualified as healthy HIV-negative adults and had experienced no recent acute infections or vaccinations. The CDR3 contains 13 residues. CDR1 is SEHNR and CDR2 is FQNEAQ in the germline V gene (reference sequence). The ends were cut back, 1 base at V and 4 bases at J, with 5 bases in the middle.

The sequence came from a young woman in good health. The V gene is TRBV7-9, the J gene TRBJ2-1; D is perhaps TRBD2 (5 bases). Sequencing used naive CD8+ T cells sorted from blood. The CDR3 region has the DNA TGTGCCAGCAGCTTAGTAGCGTACAATGAGCAGTTCTTC. This translates into CASSLVAYNEQFF.